Presented here are 4 T cell receptor beta chains from one specimen sequenced in a study of cytomegalovirus exposure and HLA in healthy donors. The PCR was carried out with 60 Vbeta primers and 13 Jbeta primers. The assay was immunoSEQ multiplex PCR, and TCRdb's table has in-frame clones only and misses some. The sample records 200,000 to 250,000 clones, roughly 80% being singletons. Sequenced: PBMCs. The receptors were sampled from a woman in her thirties or forties in good health and CMV-seropositive.

The chain uses TRBV30 and TRBJ2-5; 14 bases map to TRBD2. The J segment lost 2 bases and the V segment lost 8 bases, leaving 10 bases of the junction unmatched. The germline CDR1 and CDR2 sequences are GTSNPN and SVGIG (reference sequence). This CDR3 region has 16 residues. In DNA form, the CDR3 reads TGTGCCCTAGGACTAGCGGGGGGTAGGCGGCAAGAGACCCAGTACTTC. It encodes CALGLAGGRRQETQYF. The full variable domain, with the rest looked up from reference TRBV30 and TRBJ2-5, is SQTIHQWPATLVQPVGSPLSLECTVEGTSNPNLYWYRQAAGRGLQLLFYSVGIGQISSEVPQNLSASRPQDRQFILSSKKLLLSDSGFYLCALGLAGGRRQETQYFGPGTRLLVL.

The V and J genes are TRBV7-2 and TRBJ1-3, with TRBD1 identical over 7 bases. Germline V lookup: CDR1 SGHTA, CDR2 FQGNSA. J gave up 2 bases and V 5 bases, and 6 bases lay outside the gene matches. The CDR3 runs 15 residues. The CDR3 DNA follows: TGTGCCAGCAGCCGTCTCGGGACAGCTGGAAACACCATATATTTT. It is translated as CASSRLGTAGNTIYF. Full variable domain (outside the CDR3, taken from reference TRBV7-2 and TRBJ1-3): GAGVSQSPSNKVTEKGKDVELRCDPISGHTALYWYRQSLGQGLEFLIYFQGNSAPDKSGLPSDRFSAERTGGSVSTLTIQRTQQEDSAVYLCASSRLGTAGNTIYFGEGSWLTVV.

V usage is TRBV9 and J usage is TRBJ2-5, with 10 bases lining up with TRBD1. This CDR3 is 13 amino acids long. J gave up 5 bases and V 6 bases, and 4 bases lay outside the gene matches. Germline V gene sequence: CDR1 SGDLS, CDR2 YYNGEE. The CDR3 DNA follows: TGTGCCAGCAAGGGACAGGGGAGTGAGACCCAGTACTTC. Residues: CASKGQGSETQYF.

A few counts support this clone. The chain is built from TRBV15 and TRBJ2-5; D may be TRBD2 (6 bases). The CDR3 length is 18 residues. V shed 2 bases and J shed 5 bases, with 24 bases lying between them. The germline gives CDR1 LNHNV, CDR2 YYDKDF (reference sequence). The CDR3 loop is CATSRLGGGKSEWETQYF. The DNA for the CDR3 is TGTGCCACCAGCAGACTCGGAGGCGGGAAATCCGAGTGGGAGACCCAGTACTTC.